Below, 28 T cell receptor beta chains from the same sample are listed, as sequenced in a study of blood T cell repertoires in COVID-19. Libraries were prepared by immunoSEQ multiplex PCR; TCRdb keeps only in-frame clonotypes and omits some of them. The repertoire holds roughly 150,000 clones, about 91% seen once, with 28% in the top ten. Sequenced sample: peripheral blood. The source is a human donor in a cohort sampled during active COVID-19.

This chain connects TRBV6-5 to TRBJ1-2; D call uncertain. The CDR3 has 16 amino acids. V was trimmed by 0 bases and J by 4 bases, leaving 15 bases between them. From germline, CDR1 is MNHEY and CDR2 SVGAGI. The CDR3, as DNA: TGTGCCAGCAGTTACTCGAGACGTCAGGCACCCTATGGCTACACCTTC. Its translation is CASSYSRRQAPYGYTF.

The chain has TRBV7-2 and TRBJ2-5; the match to TRBD1 covers 8 bases. Germline-derived CDR1 and CDR2 are SGHTA and FQGNSA. V dropped 4 bases and J dropped 5; count of bases not matched to a gene: 9. CDR3 length equals 15 residues. The CDR3 loop is CASSWDRRVGETQYF. CDR3 DNA: TGTGCCAGCAGCTGGGACAGGAGGGTTGGGGAGACCCAGTACTTC.

J is TRBJ2-3 and V is TRBV5-1; D unclear. CDR1 is SGHRS and CDR2 is YFSETQ in the germline V gene. CDR3 length: 15 residues. The germline V and J ends were trimmed by 0 bases and 0 bases, with 8 bases remaining between them. CDR3 amino acids: CASSLAELSTDTQYF. CDR3 DNA: TGCGCCAGCAGCTTGGCCGAACTTAGCACAGATACGCAGTATTTT.

The rearrangement links TRBV7-9 to TRBJ1-2; the match to TRBD1 covers 9 bases. This CDR3 spans 14 amino acids. CDR1 and CDR2 from the germline V gene are SEHNR and FQNEAQ (reference sequence). V lost 5 bases, J lost 2 bases, and 3 bases stayed unmatched. Here the CDR3 DNA reads TGTGCCAGCAGCATGACAGGGGGGAACTATGGCTACACCTTC. Translation: CASSMTGGNYGYTF.

The chain uses TRBV7-2 and TRBJ2-5, with 12 bases matching TRBD2. V shed 1 base and J 4 bases; nucleotides not matched to a gene: 7. CDR3 length: 17 amino acids. Per the germline V gene, CDR1 is SGHTA and CDR2 is FQGNSA. CDR3 residues: CASSLGASGGARETQYF. DNA for the CDR3: TGTGCCAGCAGCTTAGGGGCTAGCGGGGGGGCGAGAGAGACCCAGTACTTC.

The rearrangement uses TRBV7-8 and TRBJ2-7; tentative D call: TRBD2 (7 bases). Looked up from germline, CDR1 is SGHVS and CDR2 is FQNEAQ. Trimming took off 5 bases at V and 1 base at J, with 18 bases between the two ends. This CDR3 comprises 16 residues. The CDR3 sequence is CASSAGAGTISYEQYF. CDR3 DNA: TGTGCCAGCAGCGCGGGGGCGGGGACCATATCCTACGAGCAGTACTTC.

This clone was seen only once. The CDR3 DNA sequence: TGTGCCAGCAGTGAACTAGAGACAGGGTGGGATCAGCCCCAGCATTTT. Protein product: CASSELETGWDQPQHF. The chain links TRBV6-1 to TRBJ1-5, with 7 bases lining up with TRBD1. V shed 2 bases and J 5 bases; nucleotides not matched to a gene: 9. The CDR3 has 16 residues. Germline V CDR1 and CDR2: MNHNS, SASEGT.

CDR3 nucleotide sequence: TGTGCCAGCAGCGTAGGGCAAGTGAACACCGGGGAGCTGTTTTTT. As protein: CASSVGQVNTGELFF. This chain joins TRBV9 and TRBJ2-2; D gene uncertain. The germline V gene encodes CDR1 SGDLS and CDR2 YYNGEE. The CDR3 length is 15 residues. With 0 bases removed from V and 1 base from J, the gap between germline ends came to 7 bases.

V is TRBV5-4 and J is TRBJ2-1, with 12 positions matching TRBD2. The trim removed 2 bases at V and 1 base at J, leaving 4 bases unmatched. Germline V gene lookup returns CDR1 SGHNT and CDR2 YYREEE (reference sequence). This CDR3 comprises 17 residues. CDR3 nucleotides: TGTGCCAGCAGCTTCGAGACTAGCGGGGGTTCCTACAATGAGCAGTTCTTC. Translating gives CASSFETSGGSYNEQFF.

This clone was found once. The chain combines TRBV9 with TRBJ1-1; 7 bases are a match to TRBD1. The V and J ends lost 0 bases and 3 bases, in that order; junction bases with no gene match: 5. Germline CDR1 SGDLS, CDR2 YYNGEE. This CDR3 contains 15 residues. DNA of the CDR3: TGTGCCAGCAGCGTAGAAGGGGGCGAGTACACTGAAGCTTTCTTT. Translated: CASSVEGGEYTEAFF.

The rearrangement links TRBV18 to TRBJ2-7; TRBD1 is a possible D gene (6 bases). Germline lookup yields CDR1 KGHSH and CDR2 LQKENI. V was trimmed by 5 bases and J by 0 bases, leaving 14 bases between them. The CDR3 has 15 residues. CDR3 bases: TGTGCCAGCTCATTTCCAGGGGAACCCTCCTACGAGCAGTACTTC. It yields the protein CASSFPGEPSYEQYF.

The chain uses TRBV7-9 and TRBJ1-1; 7 nucleotides agree with TRBD1. CDR1 is SEHNR, CDR2 FQNEAQ, per germline (reference sequence). The CDR3 extends over 14 amino acids. Trimming removed 3 bases from V and 5 bases from J; junction bases left unmatched: 6. CDR3 DNA sequence: TGTGCCAGCAGCTTTCGACAGGGAAAGACTGAAGCTTTCTTT. Amino acids: CASSFRQGKTEAFF.

CDR3 amino acids: CASSPQVGDGYTF. The CDR3 DNA reads as TGTGCCAGCAGCCCCCAGGTCGGGGATGGCTACACCTTC. The V and J genes are TRBV7-2 and TRBJ1-2; D unclear. This CDR3 region has 13 residues. CDR1 and CDR2 from the germline V gene are SGHTA and FQGNSA. The V end was cut by 5 bases, the J end by 6 bases, with 13 bases between.

This sequence joins TRBV19 and TRBJ2-1; weak D call: TRBD2 (5 bases). The ends were cut back, 5 bases at V and 4 bases at J, with 15 bases in the middle. The CDR3 has 15 amino acids. The germline CDR1 and CDR2 sequences are LNHDA and SQIVND (reference sequence). The CDR3 nucleotides are TGTGCCAGTAGTCCGGAGGTGGGTTTTTACAATGAGCAGTTCTTC. Its protein is CASSPEVGFYNEQFF.

This chain links TRBV29-1 with TRBJ2-7; 7 nucleotides align to TRBD1. CDR3 length: 12 residues. Per germline, CDR1 SQVTM and CDR2 ANQGSEA. The ends lost 3 bases at V and 6 bases at J; junction bases unmatched: 5. This CDR3 is CSVEGSGGEQYF. In DNA form, the CDR3 reads TGCAGCGTTGAGGGATCAGGGGGCGAGCAGTACTTC.

The genes are TRBV3-1 (or the pseudogene TRBV3-2) and TRBJ2-1; 15 nucleotides line up with TRBD2. Per the germline V gene, CDR1 is LGHDT and CDR2 is YNNKEL (reference sequence). The CDR3 spans 17 residues. Unmatched junction bases numbered 7, after V lost 4 bases and J lost 6 bases. CDR3 DNA: TGTGCCAGCAGCCGCGGACTAGCGGGGGGGCTGGGCAATGAGCAGTTCTTC. Translated, it gives CASSRGLAGGLGNEQFF.

The genes are TRBV5-6 and TRBJ1-5; the D gene is possibly TRBD1 (5 bases). Looked up from germline, CDR1 is SGHDT and CDR2 is YYEEEE. This CDR3 is built from 17 residues. V lost 5 bases to trimming and J lost 3 bases, with 21 bases between them. The CDR3 DNA follows: TGTGCCAGCAGTTCATTCCTTACAGGCAGCTACAATCAGCCCCAGCATTTT. Residues: CASSSFLTGSYNQPQHF.

This rearrangement joins TRBV20-1 to TRBJ2-5; D gene unclear. Trimming shortened V by 6 bases and J by 5 bases, and 10 bases separated the two germline ends. The CDR3 is 11 residues long. Germline V CDR1 and CDR2: DFQATT, SNEGSKA (reference sequence). CDR3 DNA: TGCAGTGCCACCAATCAGGAGACCCAGTACTTC. Its translation: CSATNQETQYF.

The rearrangement links TRBV29-1 to TRBJ2-5; no reliable D call. Germline V gene sequence: CDR1 SQVTM, CDR2 ANQGSEA. Trimming took off 4 bases at V and 3 bases at J, with 9 bases between the two ends. The CDR3 length is 12 residues. In DNA, the CDR3 is TGCAGCGTTGTGCGTTCCAAAGAGACCCAGTACTTC. Protein sequence: CSVVRSKETQYF.

V is TRBV7-6 and J is TRBJ1-2, with D possibly matching TRBD1 (6 bases). The CDR3 totals 15 residues. Germline values: CDR1 SGHVS, CDR2 FNYEAQ. Trimming cost V 5 bases and J 3 bases, with 16 bases left between them. For the CDR3, the DNA is TGTGCCAGCAGCCGGACAGATGAGGGATACTATGGCTACACCTTC. Translated, it gives CASSRTDEGYYGYTF.

V gene TRBV2 combines with J gene TRBJ2-1; 9 nucleotides line up with TRBD2. After removal of 2 bases from V and 4 bases from J, the junction contained 15 bases not matched to a gene. There are 19 residues in the CDR3. The V gene's germline CDR1 is SNHLY and CDR2 FYNNEI. CDR3 DNA sequence: TGTGCCAGCAGTGAAAGTTGGGCTAGCGGGGCATTGAGGTACAATGAGCAGTTCTTC. Translating gives CASSESWASGALRYNEQFF.

This chain joins TRBV6-2 or TRBV6-3 and TRBJ2-2, with 9 bases lining up with TRBD1. The CDR3 has 16 residues. Unmatched junction bases numbered 8, after V lost 5 bases and J lost 4 bases. Germline V lookup: CDR1 MNHEY, CDR2 SVGEGT. The CDR3 coding sequence is TGTGCCAGCAGTCATCTAGGACAGGGGCTCACCGGGGAGCTGTTTTTT. It specifies CASSHLGQGLTGELFF.

The rearrangement uses TRBV15 and TRBJ2-1, with 14 bases aligning to TRBD2. The V segment lost 0 bases and the J segment 12 bases; nucleotides outside the gene matches: 10. The CDR3 is 17 residues long. The germline V gene encodes CDR1 LNHNV and CDR2 YYDKDF (reference sequence). This CDR3 is CATSRDMGTSGGAGQFF. CDR3 DNA: TGTGCCACCAGCAGAGATATGGGGACTAGCGGGGGAGCGGGGCAGTTCTTC.

For this clone: This sample also contains other DNA sequences that code for the same CDR3. The chain recombines TRBV5-1 with TRBJ2-5; D remains ambiguous. With 2 bases removed from V and 2 bases from J, the gap between germline ends came to 4 bases. CDR1 and CDR2 from the germline V gene are SGHRS and YFSETQ. This CDR3 is built from 12 residues. The CDR3, as DNA: TGCGCCAGCAGCTTCGGGCAAGAGACCCAGTACTTC. It translates to CASSFGQETQYF.

The genes are TRBV6-5 and TRBJ1-2; 9 bases are shared with TRBD1. Germline lookup yields CDR1 MNHEY and CDR2 SVGAGI. CDR3 size: 14 residues. The V gene end was trimmed by 6 bases and the J gene end by 7 bases; junction bases not matched to a gene: 9. The CDR3 here is CASRDRGQGTGYTF. The CDR3 region has the DNA TGTGCCAGCAGGGACCGGGGACAGGGAACTGGCTACACCTTC.

This clone was seen a few times. The chain is built from TRBV5-1 and TRBJ1-1; 7 bases map to TRBD1. With V trimmed by 4 bases and J by 1 base, 4 bases remained unmatched. The CDR3 spans 14 residues. Looked up from germline, CDR1 is SGHRS and CDR2 is YFSETQ. As DNA, the CDR3 is TGCGCCAGCAGCCGTTACAGGGGGAACACTGAAGCTTTCTTT. The encoded protein is CASSRYRGNTEAFF.

The V gene is TRBV12-3 or TRBV12-4, the J gene TRBJ1-2, with TRBD1 identical over 8 bases. After removal of 8 bases from V and 0 bases from J, the junction contained 2 bases not matched to a gene. The CDR3 contains 13 residues. The CDR3 DNA is TGTGCCAGCCTGGACAGGGCTAACTATGGCTACACCTTC. Protein: CASLDRANYGYTF.

The gene calls are TRBV10-3 and TRBJ2-7, with TRBD1 matching over 7 bases. The V gene's germline CDR1 is ENHRY and CDR2 SYGVKD. This CDR3 spans 14 amino acids. V lost 11 bases, J lost 5 bases, and 15 bases stayed unmatched. The CDR3 DNA is TGTGCCGTAACCCAGGGACAGTCGTACAACGAGCAGTACTTC. Translation: CAVTQGQSYNEQYF.